The source of this T cell receptor beta chain is a study of tumor-infiltrating lymphocytes in primary liver carcinoma. Bulk tissue was left unsorted, and RNA and DNA were co-extracted from roughly 20-30 mg of it. Using a constant-region primer together with ProtoScript II reverse transcriptase, TCR beta cDNA was made from about 500 ng of total RNA. TCR beta libraries came from three nested multiplex PCR rounds using slightly modified ARM-PCR. Running roughly 10 cycles apiece, the first two PCR rounds relied on TRBV1-TRBV30 forward primers together with a C-beta reverse primer. Via MiXCR, TCRdb re-called the multiplex PCR reads, giving one row per CDR3 protein. Of around 120,000 distinct CDR3 sequences listed, 65% were seen once; the top ten hold about a tenth. This clonotype was observed once. The CDR3 totals 11 residues. V was shortened by 11 bases and J by 3 bases, with 9 bases between the two germline ends. Germline V lookup: CDR1 SGHAT, CDR2 FQNNGV.

This TCR was sampled from an older woman with primary liver carcinoma and hepatitis B virus infection. V and J are TRBV11-2 and TRBJ2-3; maybe TRBD2 (5 bases). The sequenced sample consisted of liver tumor tissue from sampling region 1. Described subset: tumor region T1, superior pole. The chain's CDR3 is CASGDTDTQYF. The CDR3 region has the DNA TGTGCCTCCGGGGATACAGATACGCAGTATTTT.